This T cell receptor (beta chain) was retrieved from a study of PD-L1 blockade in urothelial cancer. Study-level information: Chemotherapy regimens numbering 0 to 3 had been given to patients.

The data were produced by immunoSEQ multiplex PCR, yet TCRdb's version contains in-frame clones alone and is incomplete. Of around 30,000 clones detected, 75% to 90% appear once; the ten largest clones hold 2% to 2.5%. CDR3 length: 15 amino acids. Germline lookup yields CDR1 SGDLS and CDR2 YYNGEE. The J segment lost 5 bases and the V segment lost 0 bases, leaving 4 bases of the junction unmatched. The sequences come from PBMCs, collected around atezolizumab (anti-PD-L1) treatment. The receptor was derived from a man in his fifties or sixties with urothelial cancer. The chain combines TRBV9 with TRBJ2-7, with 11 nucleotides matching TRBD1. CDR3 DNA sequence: TGTGCCAGCAGCGTAGAAGGACAGGGGGCCGACGAGCAGTACTTC. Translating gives CASSVEGQGADEQYF.